The clone carrying this T cell receptor beta chain has just a few counts. This CDR3 spans 11 amino acids. Trimming took 1 base from V and 14 from J, leaving 6 bases between them. Germline CDR1 SGHAT, CDR2 FQNNGV. This sample was taken from a study of tumor-infiltrating lymphocytes in glioblastoma multiforme. Three nested ARM-PCR rounds with V-beta and C-beta primers built TCRB libraries. One entry per CDR3 protein, called by TCRdb with MiXCR from the multiplex PCR reads. The sample includes 12,000 or so distinct CDR3 sequences, around 71% of them seen just once. The clonotype originates from a male donor with glioblastoma. The V and J genes are TRBV11-2 and TRBJ1-6; no firm D call. Sequencing input: brain tumor tissue. The CDR3 region is CASSLGGTLHF. The CDR3 DNA is TGTGCCAGCAGCTTAGGGGGAACCCTCCACTTT.